The clone carrying this T cell receptor beta chain was seen once. The data were taken from a study of blood T cell repertoires in COVID-19. Clones were read by immunoSEQ multiplex PCR, and TCRdb kept only the in-frame ones, dropping some. The sample holds tens of thousands of clones; 70% to 90% are singletons and the top ten take 11%. Germline V gene lookup returns CDR1 SGHDT and CDR2 YYEEEE. This CDR3 region has 17 residues. Trimming at V came to 5 bases and at J to 3 bases, leaving 13 bases not matched to a gene. This sequence originates from a man aged 65 to 85 with active or convalescent COVID-19. The specimen was peripheral blood. The chain joins TRBV5-6 to TRBJ2-7; 11 bases align to TRBD1. The CDR3 nucleotides are TGTGCCAGCAGTCGATCTCCCGGGACAGGGGGGTTCTACGAGCAGTACTTC. It encodes CASSRSPGTGGFYEQYF.